Following are 23 T cell receptor beta chains from one sample sequenced in a study of blood T cell repertoires in COVID-19. Assay used: immunoSEQ multiplex PCR; TCRdb lists only in-frame clones, some missing. The table shows 100,000 to 150,000 clones, with 90% occurring only once. Material: peripheral blood. The receptors shown here come from a woman aged 55-69 years with COVID-19, enrolled during active disease.

In its sample, this clone was seen a few times. The chain combines TRBV25-1 with TRBJ2-7, with D perhaps matching TRBD1 (6 bases). Deletions cut 7 bases from V and 6 bases from J, with 19 bases between. The CDR3 length is 14 residues. CDR1 is MGHDK, CDR2 SYGVNS, per germline. The CDR3: CASTPYSTGTEQYF. The CDR3 nucleotides read TGTGCCAGCACCCCCTATTCCACAGGGACCGAGCAGTACTTC.

The gene calls are TRBV9 and TRBJ1-1; D might be TRBD1 (5 bases). This CDR3 is 13 amino acids long. CDR1 SGDLS and CDR2 YYNGEE come from the germline V gene. Trimming removed 4 bases from V and 4 bases from J, with 11 bases in between. CDR3 region: CASSYAGRTEAFF. The DNA for the CDR3 is TGTGCCAGCAGCTATGCGGGGCGCACTGAAGCTTTCTTT. Full variable domain (missing parts from reference TRBV9 and TRBJ1-1): DSGVTQTPKHLITATGQRVTLRCSPRSGDLSVYWYQQSLDQGLQFLIQYYNGEERAKGNILERFSAQQFPDLHSELNLSSLELGDSALYFCASSYAGRTEAFFGQGTRLTVV.

The rearrangement links TRBV15 to TRBJ1-4; D not certain. This CDR3 spans 13 amino acids. Germline values: CDR1 LNHNV, CDR2 YYDKDF (reference sequence). Trimming took off 0 bases at V and 8 bases at J, with 7 bases between the two ends. The CDR3 here is CATSRDAGEKLFF. CDR3 sequence (DNA): TGTGCCACCAGCAGAGATGCGGGCGAAAAACTGTTTTTT.

V gene TRBV4-1 combines with J gene TRBJ2-2, with D perhaps TRBD2 (5 bases). Germline V gene sequence: CDR1 MGHRA, CDR2 YSYEKL. Between the trimmed V and J ends, which lost 0 bases and 5 bases, there was a span of 13 bases. The CDR3 contains 16 residues. The CDR3, as DNA: TGCGCCAGCAGCCAAGATAAACTCGGGGTAACCGGGGAGCTGTTTTTT. Its translation is CASSQDKLGVTGELFF.

The chain has TRBV9 and TRBJ2-5; TRBD2 is a possible D gene (5 bases). V was clipped by 0 bases and J by 5 bases, with 11 bases between them. Germline V gives CDR1 SGDLS, CDR2 YYNGEE. This CDR3 is built from 14 residues. This chain's CDR3 is CASSVAPTGETQYF. The CDR3 DNA reads as TGTGCCAGCAGCGTAGCCCCAACGGGGGAGACCCAGTACTTC.

The CDR3 DNA reads TGTGCCAGCAGCGTAGGGGGGACAGGAGATGAAAAACTGTTTTTT. It codes for CASSVGGTGDEKLFF. V and J are TRBV9 and TRBJ1-4, with 8 bases identical to TRBD1. Germline V gene sequence: CDR1 SGDLS, CDR2 YYNGEE. V was pared by 0 bases and J by 6 bases, with 4 bases of the junction left unmatched. The CDR3 runs 15 residues.

The chain recombines TRBV3-1 (or the pseudogene TRBV3-2) with TRBJ1-2; 9 bases line up with TRBD1. CDR1 is LGHDT and CDR2 is YNNKEL in the germline V gene (reference sequence). The CDR3 is made up of 15 amino acids. Losses at the gene ends were 1 base for V and 5 bases for J; bases not matched to a gene: 5. The CDR3, as DNA: TGTGCCAGCAGCCAAGTGCCGGACAGGGGATATGGCTACACCTTC. Translating it yields CASSQVPDRGYGYTF.

V is TRBV19 and J is TRBJ1-1; D is unresolved. Germline V gene data show CDR1 as LNHDA and CDR2 as SQIVND (reference sequence). The ends were cut back, 7 bases at V and 3 bases at J, with 12 bases in the middle. The CDR3 contains 13 residues. This CDR3 reads CASTTDRYTEAFF. Written as DNA, the CDR3 is TGTGCCAGTACTACCGATCGGTACACTGAAGCTTTCTTT.

This chain uses TRBV4-3 with TRBJ2-7, with 8 bases identical to TRBD1. The V gene's germline CDR1 is LGHNA and CDR2 YSLEER. With 5 bases clipped from V and 6 bases from J, the junction kept 9 bases outside the gene matches. This CDR3 has 14 amino acids. In DNA form, the CDR3 reads TGCGCCAGCAGCGAACTCCTAGACAGGGGCGAGCAGTACTTC. This codes for CASSELLDRGEQYF.

The chain carries TRBV6-5 and TRBJ1-4, with 9 bases fitting TRBD1. The CDR3 has 14 amino acids. Germline-derived CDR1 and CDR2 are MNHEY and SVGAGI. After removal of 6 bases from V and 7 bases from J, the junction contained 6 bases not matched to a gene. CDR3 nucleotide sequence: TGTGCCAGCAGAAGGACAGGGGAGGGTGAAAAACTGTTTTTT. Its protein is CASRRTGEGEKLFF.

The chain combines TRBV11-2 with TRBJ1-1; no reliable D call. Per germline, CDR1 SGHAT and CDR2 FQNNGV. The CDR3 runs to 15 residues. V gave up 0 bases and J gave up 4 bases, with 12 bases separating them. DNA for the CDR3: TGTGCCAGCAGCTTAGATCTCCGGGTTGTCACTGAAGCTTTCTTT. Protein: CASSLDLRVVTEAFF.

The chain links TRBV7-6 to TRBJ1-1; 10 bases map to TRBD1. With 5 bases clipped from V and 1 base from J, the junction kept 4 bases outside the gene matches. Germline lookup yields CDR1 SGHVS and CDR2 FNYEAQ. CDR3 length equals 15 residues. The CDR3 is CASSLRTGGNTEAFF. For the CDR3, the DNA is TGTGCCAGCAGCCTTCGGACAGGGGGGAACACTGAAGCTTTCTTT. The variable domain in full, with the rest retrieved from reference TRBV7-6 and TRBJ1-1, is GAGVSQSPRYKVTKRGQDVALRCDPISGHVSLYWYRQALGQGPEFLTYFNYEAQQDKSGLPNDRFSAERPEGSISTLTIQRTEQRDSAMYRCASSLRTGGNTEAFFGQGTRLTVV.

This rearrangement joins TRBV4-1 to TRBJ2-2; 7 nucleotides align to TRBD1. This CDR3 has 17 amino acids. Losses at the gene ends were 3 bases for V and 0 bases for J; bases not matched to a gene: 7. CDR1 is MGHRA and CDR2 is YSYEKL in the germline V gene. As DNA, the CDR3 is TGCGCCAGCAGCCACGGACAGGCTAAATCGAACACCGGGGAGCTGTTTTTT. Translating gives CASSHGQAKSNTGELFF.

The chain links TRBV10-3 to TRBJ2-7; 16 nucleotides match TRBD2. J was trimmed by 2 bases and V by 10 bases; bases with no gene match: 2. Germline lookup yields CDR1 ENHRY and CDR2 SYGVKD. The CDR3 totals 14 residues. Written as DNA, the CDR3 is TGTGCCACCGGGACTAGCGGGGGGGCCTACGAGCAGTACTTC. It codes for CATGTSGGAYEQYF.

This clone has just a few counts. The V call is TRBV5-5, the J call TRBJ1-5; no clear D gene. V was clipped by 2 bases and J by 0 bases, with 9 bases between them. The germline CDR1 and CDR2 sequences are SGHKS and YYEKEE (reference sequence). This CDR3 has 15 amino acids. The CDR3, as DNA: TGTGCCAGCAGCTTACTAGTTCTTAGCAATCAGCCCCAGCATTTT. Amino acids: CASSLLVLSNQPQHF. Using reference TRBV5-5 and TRBJ1-5 for the parts outside the CDR3, the full variable domain is DAGVTQSPTHLIKTRGQQVTLRCSPISGHKSVSWYQQVLGQGPQFIFQYYEKEERGRGNFPDRFSARQFPNYSSELNVNALLLGDSALYLCASSLLVLSNQPQHFGDGTRLSIL.

In its sample, this clone was seen once. J is TRBJ1-1 and V is TRBV3-1 (or the pseudogene TRBV3-2); perhaps TRBD1 as D (6 bases). This CDR3 is 15 amino acids long. Per germline, CDR1 LGHDT and CDR2 YNNKEL (reference sequence). The V end lost 4 bases, the J end lost 0 bases, and 12 bases lay between the germline ends. CDR3 amino acids: CASSPQGILNTEAFF. The CDR3 DNA reads as TGTGCCAGCAGCCCCCAGGGGATACTGAACACTGAAGCTTTCTTT.

The V and J genes are TRBV6-2 or TRBV6-3 and TRBJ2-1; D is unresolved. Trimming stripped 5 bases from V and 8 bases from J, with 7 bases between. The CDR3 loop spans 11 amino acids. From germline, CDR1 is MNHEY and CDR2 SVGEGT. This CDR3 is CASSNLDEQFF. The CDR3 nucleotides read TGTGCCAGCAGTAACCTAGATGAGCAGTTCTTC.

In DNA form, the CDR3 reads TGTGCCAGCAGCCTCCGAGCCGGGGGCGAGCAGTACTTC. Amino acid sequence: CASSLRAGGEQYF. The chain carries TRBV11-1 and TRBJ2-7; possible D gene TRBD2, 6 bases. Trimming pared 5 bases from V and 6 bases from J, leaving 14 bases between. CDR3 length: 13 amino acids. Germline CDR1 and CDR2: SGHAT and FQDESV (reference sequence). Combining the CDR3 with reference TRBV11-1 and TRBJ2-7 gives the whole variable domain EAEVAQSPRYKITEKSQAVAFWCDPISGHATLYWYRQILGQGPELLVQFQDESVVDDSQLPKDRFSAERLKGVDSTLKIQPAELGDSAMYLCASSLRAGGEQYFGPGTRLTVT.

The CDR3 is CAISESRMYEQYF. In nucleotides, the CDR3 is TGTGCCATCAGTGAGAGCAGGATGTACGAGCAGTACTTC. The chain uses TRBV10-3 and TRBJ2-7; no clear D gene. Germline V gives CDR1 ENHRY, CDR2 SYGVKD. The CDR3 totals 13 residues. The V end was cut by 2 bases, the J end by 4 bases, with 9 bases between.

The chain is built from TRBV15 and TRBJ1-3; D unclear. In germline, CDR1 is LNHNV, CDR2 YYDKDF (reference sequence). With 0 bases removed from V and 9 bases from J, the gap between germline ends came to 15 bases. The CDR3 contains 15 residues. In nucleotides, the CDR3 is TGTGCCACCAGCAGAGATGGCGACGGCGGTCTCACCATATATTTT. It specifies CATSRDGDGGLTIYF.

V is TRBV6-2 or TRBV6-3 and J is TRBJ2-1, with 7 bases fitting TRBD1. The CDR3 totals 14 residues. In germline, CDR1 is MNHEY, CDR2 SVGEGT. With V trimmed by 2 bases and J by 4 bases, 2 bases remained unmatched. The CDR3 coding sequence is TGTGCCAGCAGTTACCTGGACAGGTACAATGAGCAGTTCTTC. This gives the protein CASSYLDRYNEQFF.

This chain links TRBV7-9 with TRBJ1-1, with TRBD1 matching over 11 bases. The germline V gene has CDR1 SEHNR and CDR2 FQNEAQ (reference sequence). The junction had 3 bases not matched to a gene; V was cut back by 4 bases and J by 2 bases. The CDR3 is 15 amino acids. In DNA form, the CDR3 reads TGTGCCAGCAGCTGGGGGACAGGGGGAAACACTGAAGCTTTCTTT. Its protein product is CASSWGTGGNTEAFF.

The CDR3 protein is CASSSYTGELFF. Written as DNA, the CDR3 is TGTGCCAGCAGCTCATACACCGGGGAGCTGTTTTTT. The chain uses TRBV11-3 and TRBJ2-2; D uncertain. From germline, CDR1 is SGHNT and CDR2 YENEEA. CDR3 size: 12 residues. V lost 4 bases and J lost 3, with 3 bases in between.